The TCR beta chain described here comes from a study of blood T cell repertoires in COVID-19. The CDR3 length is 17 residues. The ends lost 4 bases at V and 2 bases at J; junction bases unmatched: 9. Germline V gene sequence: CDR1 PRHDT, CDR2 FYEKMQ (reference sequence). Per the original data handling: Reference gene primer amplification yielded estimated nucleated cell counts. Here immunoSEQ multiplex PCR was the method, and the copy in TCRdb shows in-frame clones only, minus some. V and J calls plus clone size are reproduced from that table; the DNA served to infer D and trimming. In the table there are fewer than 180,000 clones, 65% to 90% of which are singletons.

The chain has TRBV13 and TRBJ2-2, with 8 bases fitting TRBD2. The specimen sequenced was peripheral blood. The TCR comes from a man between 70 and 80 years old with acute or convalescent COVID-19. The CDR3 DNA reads TGTGCCAGCAGCTCCGGACCTAGCGGGTTAAACACCGGGGAGCTGTTTTTT. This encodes CASSSGPSGLNTGELFF.